This TCR beta chain was sequenced for a study of cytomegalovirus exposure and HLA in healthy donors. On the study more broadly: Most donors, 70% to 85% of 350 to 450 genotyped, fell in the Caucasian-associated ancestry cluster.

A multiplex PCR was run with 60 Vbeta primers and 13 Jbeta primers. The assay was immunoSEQ multiplex PCR, and TCRdb's table has in-frame clones only and misses some. This sample carries about 78,000 clones, 65% to 80% of them seen once, and the ten largest clones take over 8.5%. In germline, CDR1 is LGHNT, CDR2 FRNRAP. The CDR3 runs 17 residues. V was pared by 3 bases and J by 1 base, with 10 bases of the junction left unmatched. Findings of the study overall: In an earlier analysis, productive rearrangement rates for most beta V segments clustered near 87% or 30%.

Regarding this clone: Its specificity is not known.

This receptor was obtained from a woman aged 40 to 50 in good health and CMV-seropositive. The sequencing sample was made of PBMCs. This sequence joins TRBV12-5 and TRBJ1-1; 8 nucleotides align to TRBD1. In nucleotides, the CDR3 is TGTGCTAGTGGTTTAGCGGTGACAGGGGCCGCGAACACTGAAGCTTTCTTT. This gives the protein CASGLAVTGAANTEAFF.